This TCR beta chain is drawn from a study of T-cell memory formation after mild COVID-19. Findings and caveats of the study: Second-wave clones peaking on day 37 lacked confirmed SARS-CoV-2 specificity. Some SARS-CoV-2-responding clones were already detected in memory before infection.

A remark on this clonotype: What it binds is unknown.

Using constant-segment primers, 5'RACE produced TCR alpha and TCR beta cDNA libraries carrying sample barcodes and UMIs. Each CDR3 protein is one row after TCRdb ran MiXCR on the 5' RACE reads. The sample holds roughly 410,000 distinct CDR3 sequences, 24% seen once. CDR3 size: 15 residues. After removal of 4 bases from V and 4 bases from J, the junction contained 7 bases not matched to a gene. Germline V gene data show CDR1 as SGHRS and CDR2 as YFSETQ. The V and J genes are TRBV5-1 and TRBJ2-7, with TRBD2 matching 11 bases. The sample was PBMCs or a T cell subset sorted from them (not recorded which). The receptor's source is an adult woman who had mild COVID-19 (a few samples of this study predate the infection). Cell type and time point are not known. CDR3 loop: CASSKLAGDQYEQYF. The DNA of the CDR3 is TGCGCCAGCAGCAAACTAGCGGGGGACCAATACGAGCAGTACTTC.